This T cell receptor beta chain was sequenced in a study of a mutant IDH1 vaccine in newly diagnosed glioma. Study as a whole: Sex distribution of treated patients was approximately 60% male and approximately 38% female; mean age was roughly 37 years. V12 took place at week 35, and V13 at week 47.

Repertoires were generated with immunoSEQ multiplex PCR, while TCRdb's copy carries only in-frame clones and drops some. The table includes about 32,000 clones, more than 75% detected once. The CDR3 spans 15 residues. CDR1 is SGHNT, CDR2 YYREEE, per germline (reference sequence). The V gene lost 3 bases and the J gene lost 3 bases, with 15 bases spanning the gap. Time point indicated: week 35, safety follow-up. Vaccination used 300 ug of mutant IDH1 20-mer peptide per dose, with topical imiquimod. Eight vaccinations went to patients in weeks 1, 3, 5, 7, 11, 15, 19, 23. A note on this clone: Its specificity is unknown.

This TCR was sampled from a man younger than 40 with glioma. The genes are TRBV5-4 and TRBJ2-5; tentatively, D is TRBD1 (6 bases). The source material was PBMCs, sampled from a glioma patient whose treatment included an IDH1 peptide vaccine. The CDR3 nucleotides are TGTGCCAGCAGCTCTCGACAGGCCCTTAAAGAGACCCAGTACTTC. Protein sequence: CASSSRQALKETQYF.